The sequence of this T cell receptor beta chain was determined in a study of CD8+CD57+ T cells in acquired aplastic anemia (dated 2018 in TCRdb). Broadly, across the study: Extracted DNA from sorted CD4+ and CD8+ cells averaged approximately 3 ug, ranging from roughly 0.17 to 30 ug. For healthy donor samples, the average read count was about 10 million for CD4+ cells and approximately 11 million for CD8+ cells.

Profiling of TCR beta VDJ combinations and CDR3 sequences used genomic DNA as the template. TCR repertoire sequencing was run on an Illumina HiSeq 2000. The published analysis was carried out like this. TRBV/TRBJ rearrangement plots, CDR3 size and DJ length profiles, and Simpson's diversity index were used to evaluate the repertoires. Whichever DNA sequence was most abundant in the deep sequencing data was defined as the immunodominant clone. CDR3 amino acid sequences were checked for sharing between subjects and were compared against published repertoires and the VDJdb database. Clones were called with MiXCR by TCRdb after fastp trimmed the public reads at Q25, and only in-frame beta chains were retained. Entries that share a CDR3 protein sequence are merged under the most common genes and DNA. TCRdb, not the original authors, processed these V and J calls. For this sample the table gives over 150,000 distinct CDR3 sequences, of which roughly 40% were detected only once. The ten largest clonotypes hold under 1.2% of the sample.

The investigation overall reported the following: Roughly 30 CD8+ CDR3 sequences were found to be shared between patients and controls, but these sequences appeared to be highly expressed in patients and within the immunodominant clones of the patients. Between patients and healthy controls, no significant difference in CD8+ Simpson's diversity was found (P=0.060).

In this study, sorted CD4+ and CD8+ T cells from the blood of healthy subjects and of severe aplastic anemia patients had their TCR repertoires deep-sequenced. Ficoll-Paque density gradient centrifugation was used to isolate peripheral blood mononuclear cells. Before DNA was extracted, CD4+ and CD8+ T cells were sorted using either FACS or magnetic beads. Points on this clonotype: This receptor's antigen is unknown. No per-base quality is available; no much larger clone lies one base away.

Reading the germline V gene (reference sequence) gives CDR1 LNHDA and CDR2 SQIVND. Deletion took 7 bases off V and 4 bases off J, with a span of 17 bases between the germline ends. The CDR3 has 15 amino acids, counting the end cysteine and phenylalanine. Here the CDR3 DNA is all that survives: 45 bases in frame from base 1. The material sequenced was sorted CD4+, CD8+, or CD8+CD57+ T cells (not recorded which) from PBMCs. The clonotype comes from a human donor in good health. This chain is built from TRBV19 and TRBJ2-1, with the D segment identity uncertain. The DNA is as follows: TGTGCCAGTACCAAACGTGGAGAGAGGTACAATGAGCAGTTCTTC. Its product reads: CASTKRGERYNEQFF.